The TCR beta chain described here comes from a study of T cell repertoires in cytomegalovirus infection. In the study overall: Well-studied HLA-B-restricted epitopes and recently identified HLA-C-restricted epitopes of CMV were both used in the study. A matching HLA type, together with CMV infection, was signaled by public TCR beta signatures. Study-wide findings and caveats: There were carriers of CMV plus the relevant HLA, and cumulative public TCR beta family frequency identified them. In two of eight donors, the top clonotype was HLA-C-restricted CMV-specific.

Regarding this clonotype: Its antigen is unknown.

Using its own MiXCR run on the reads, TCRdb lists one record per CDR3 protein. The data hold a few hundred thousand distinct CDR3 sequences, with 40% observed a single time. Germline V gene data show CDR1 as SGHDN and CDR2 as FVKESK. The CDR3 is 13 amino acids. V was cut by 4 bases and J by 5 bases, with 11 bases left in between. This chain uses TRBV14 with TRBJ1-1; weak D call: TRBD1 (5 bases). The material sequenced was cultured PBMCs, taken from culture after CMV antigen stimulation. The receptor was isolated from a human donor in good health (CMV status not recorded). Some clones in this sample may be carry-over from other donors' samples. CDR3: CASSPWGGTEAFF. As DNA, the CDR3 is TGTGCCAGCAGCCCCTGGGGGGGGACTGAAGCTTTCTTT. The whole variable domain, filled in from reference TRBV14 and TRBJ1-1, reads EAGVTQFPSHSVIEKGQTVTLRCDPISGHDNLYWYRRVMGKEIKFLLHFVKESKQDESGMPNNRFLAERTGGTYSTLKVQPAELEDSGVYFCASSPWGGTEAFFGQGTRLTVV.